What follows are 15 T cell receptor beta chains derived from one specimen sequenced in a study of blood T cell repertoires in COVID-19. TCRdb's table, derived via immunoSEQ multiplex PCR, lists solely in-frame clones and lacks some. The data contain approximately 400,000 clones, more than 65% of them singletons. The sequencing sample was made of peripheral blood. These receptors all come from a human donor with acute or convalescent COVID-19. The donor label of this sample is uncertain.

The chain recombines TRBV6-5 with TRBJ1-4; maybe TRBD1 (5 bases). The V gene lost 6 bases and the J gene lost 4 bases, with 15 bases spanning the gap. Germline V lookup: CDR1 MNHEY, CDR2 SVGAGI. This CDR3 is built from 15 residues. The CDR3 DNA is TGTGCCAGCAGCTCCGGTGACAGACGTAATGAAAAACTGTTTTTT. The encoded protein is CASSSGDRRNEKLFF.

The chain combines TRBV6-5 with TRBJ1-1; D is unclear. The CDR3 consists of 14 residues. Germline loops: CDR1 MNHEY, CDR2 SVGAGI. V was trimmed by 5 bases and J by 0 bases, leaving 10 bases between them. CDR3 sequence: CASSRLNLNTEAFF. The CDR3 bases are TGTGCCAGCAGTCGACTTAACCTGAACACTGAAGCTTTCTTT.

The gene calls are TRBV7-6 and TRBJ2-2, with a tentative D call TRBD1 (7 bases). V was clipped by 5 bases and J by 0 bases, with 16 bases between them. Germline V gene data show CDR1 as SGHVS and CDR2 as FNYEAQ. The CDR3 is made up of 17 amino acids. The CDR3 region has the DNA TGTGCCAGCAGCCAGAGGGGGCTAGCGCCGAACACCGGGGAGCTGTTTTTT. Encoded protein: CASSQRGLAPNTGELFF.

The count of this clone is one. This sequence joins TRBV20-1 and TRBJ1-1; D call uncertain. The CDR3 is 12 residues long. Trimming stripped 3 bases from V and 10 bases from J, with 15 bases between. Germline CDR1 reads DFQATT; CDR2 reads SNEGSKA (reference sequence). CDR3 DNA: TGCAGTGCTAGTTCTCCGATCTCCGGAGCTTTCTTT. Protein sequence: CSASSPISGAFF.

Points on this clone: A much larger clone differs by one base, so this may be a read error. The CDR3, as DNA: TGTGCCAGCAGCTCCTATAGCAATCAGCCCCAGCATTTT. Residues: CASSSYSNQPQHF. The chain couples TRBV7-2 to TRBJ1-5; D is uncertain. CDR1 is SGHTA and CDR2 is FQGNSA in the germline V gene. The CDR3 totals 13 residues. With 4 bases removed from V and 0 bases from J, the gap between germline ends came to 4 bases.

The gene calls are TRBV7-2 and TRBJ1-2; 7 bases match TRBD1. CDR3 length: 15 residues. V lost 4 bases, J lost 0 bases, and 5 bases stayed unmatched. The germline V gene has CDR1 SGHTA and CDR2 FQGNSA. The CDR3 DNA is TGTGCCAGCAGCTCCCCCGGGACAGCTAACTATGGCTACACCTTC. Amino acids: CASSSPGTANYGYTF. The variable domain in full, with the rest retrieved from reference TRBV7-2 and TRBJ1-2, is GAGVSQSPSNKVTEKGKDVELRCDPISGHTALYWYRQSLGQGLEFLIYFQGNSAPDKSGLPSDRFSAERTGGSVSTLTIQRTQQEDSAVYLCASSSPGTANYGYTFGSGTRLTVV.

The chain joins TRBV18 to TRBJ1-2, with 10 nucleotides matching TRBD1. Germline CDR1 reads KGHSH; CDR2 reads LQKENI. The CDR3 has 16 residues. The V segment lost 4 bases and the J segment 4 bases; nucleotides outside the gene matches: 9. The CDR3 DNA sequence: TGTGCCAGCTCACTCGACAGGGGGCGATCGACCTATGGCTACACCTTC. Protein sequence: CASSLDRGRSTYGYTF.

The genes are TRBV9 and TRBJ1-3; 8 nucleotides agree with TRBD1. Germline V gene sequence: CDR1 SGDLS, CDR2 YYNGEE. The CDR3 is 16 amino acids. Unmatched junction bases numbered 5, after V lost 3 bases and J lost 0 bases. In DNA form, the CDR3 reads TGTGCCAGCAGCGCCATGACAGGGGCCTCTGGAAACACCATATATTTT. Translation: CASSAMTGASGNTIYF.

The chain employs TRBV2 and TRBJ1-4; 7 bases fit TRBD1. The CDR3 runs 14 residues. Trimming removed 4 bases from V and 7 bases from J; junction bases left unmatched: 6. Per germline, CDR1 SNHLY and CDR2 FYNNEI. The DNA for the CDR3 is TGTGCCAGCAGTGGACAGGGTTTGGGTGAAAAACTGTTTTTT. Translating gives CASSGQGLGEKLFF.

J is TRBJ1-3 and V is TRBV6-5; weak D call: TRBD1 (6 bases). Trimming stripped 5 bases from V and 4 bases from J, with 12 bases between. Germline V gives CDR1 MNHEY, CDR2 SVGAGI. CDR3 size: 14 residues. As DNA, the CDR3 is TGTGCCAGCAGTCCACCCGGACAGGGAAACACCATATATTTT. Amino acid sequence: CASSPPGQGNTIYF.

This clone has a single count. The rearrangement links TRBV3-1 (or the pseudogene TRBV3-2) to TRBJ2-3; 9 bases fit TRBD2. The CDR3 loop spans 18 amino acids. Germline assignment: CDR1 LGHDT and CDR2 YNNKEL (reference sequence). The J segment lost 1 base and the V segment lost 2 bases, leaving 10 bases of the junction unmatched. Written as DNA, the CDR3 is TGTGCCAGCAGCCAAATATCCGGCGGGGGGGCCCGCACAGATACGCAGTATTTT. It codes for CASSQISGGGARTDTQYF.

The chain links TRBV7-6 to TRBJ1-1, with D hard to call. V was shortened by 2 bases and J by 1 base, with 8 bases between the two germline ends. Germline-derived CDR1 and CDR2 are SGHVS and FNYEAQ. The CDR3 runs to 14 residues. The CDR3 nucleotides read TGTGCCAGCAGCTTAAGCCCGAGGAACACTGAAGCTTTCTTT. Amino acid sequence: CASSLSPRNTEAFF.

As for this clone: Mismatch with germline at one junction end may stem from a read error. V gene TRBV11-2 combines with J gene TRBJ2-3; D uncertain. The V gene's germline CDR1 is SGHAT and CDR2 FQNNGV. This CDR3 is built from 15 residues. Written as DNA, the CDR3 is TGTGCCACCAGCTTACTGTCTAGTGGCACAGATACGCAGTATTTT. Protein sequence: CATSLLSSGTDTQYF.

The CDR3 spells CASSSGQSYNEQFF. The CDR3 DNA reads TGTGCCAGCAGCTCGGGACAGTCCTACAATGAGCAGTTCTTC. V usage is TRBV5-4 and J usage is TRBJ2-1; the match to TRBD1 covers 7 bases. Germline lookup yields CDR1 SGHNT and CDR2 YYREEE (reference sequence). The CDR3 spans 14 residues. The ends lost 3 bases at V and 1 base at J; junction bases unmatched: 1.

V is TRBV28 and J is TRBJ1-1, with 7 bases that match TRBD1. The ends lost 0 bases at V and 0 bases at J; junction bases unmatched: 1. Germline V CDR1 and CDR2: MDHEN, SYDVKM. The CDR3 extends over 15 amino acids. This CDR3 is CASSLWDRLNTEAFF. The DNA of the CDR3 is TGTGCCAGCAGTTTATGGGACAGGTTGAACACTGAAGCTTTCTTT.